This T cell receptor (beta chain) was documented in a study of PD-1 blockade in mismatch repair-deficient tumors. Trimming stripped 1 base from V and 0 bases from J, with 7 bases between. Germline lookup yields CDR1 SGHVS and CDR2 FNYEAQ. CDR3 size: 15 residues. TCRdb's table, derived via immunoSEQ multiplex PCR, lists solely in-frame clones and lacks some. The sample has roughly 53,000 clones; over 65% are singletons. The TCR-sequenced patients were a few responders to pembrolizumab. V is TRBV7-6 and J is TRBJ1-5; D not resolved. The receptor's source is an adult with mismatch repair-deficient cancer. This material consisted of peripheral blood, taken 4 weeks after starting pembrolizumab. CDR3 sequence (DNA): TGTGCCAGCAGCTTAGTGTCGGATAGCAATCAGCCCCAGCATTTT. This translates into CASSLVSDSNQPQHF.